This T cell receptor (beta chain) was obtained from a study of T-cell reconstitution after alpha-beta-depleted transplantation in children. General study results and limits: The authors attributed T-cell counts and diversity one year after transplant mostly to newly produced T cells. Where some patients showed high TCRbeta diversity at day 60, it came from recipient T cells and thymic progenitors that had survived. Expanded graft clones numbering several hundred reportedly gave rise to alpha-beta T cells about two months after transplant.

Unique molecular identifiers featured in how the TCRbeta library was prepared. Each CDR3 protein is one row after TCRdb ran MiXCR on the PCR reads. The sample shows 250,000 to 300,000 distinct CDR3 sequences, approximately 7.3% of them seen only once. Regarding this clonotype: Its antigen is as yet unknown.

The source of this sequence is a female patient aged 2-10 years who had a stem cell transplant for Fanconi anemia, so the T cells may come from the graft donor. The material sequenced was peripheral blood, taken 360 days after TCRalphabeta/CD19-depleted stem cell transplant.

CDR3 nucleotides: TGTGCCAGCAGTGAAGGGTATTTAGAAGCTTTCTTT. Protein: CASSEGYLEAFF. The chain recombines TRBV2 with TRBJ1-1; D gene ambiguous. The CDR3 is 12 residues long. Germline V gene data show CDR1 as SNHLY and CDR2 as FYNNEI. V was trimmed by 1 base and J by 8 bases, leaving 8 bases between them.